This TCR beta chain is from a study of blood T cell repertoires in COVID-19. Overall study context: Italy, Spain and the United States were the sources of the convalescent and acute COVID-19 samples.

V lost 8 bases and J lost 6, with 20 bases in between. In germline, CDR1 is KGHSH, CDR2 LQKENI. The CDR3 is 15 amino acids. This clone has just a few counts. This table comes from immunoSEQ multiplex PCR, and its TCRdb copy is limited to in-frame clones, with some not included. The data show 290,000 or so clones, 87% seen once. Input material: peripheral blood. The chain joins TRBV18 to TRBJ2-1; D may be TRBD1 (6 bases). The receptor was derived from a man between 18 and 29 years old with active or convalescent COVID-19. The CDR3 coding sequence is TGTGCCAGCGCCCTCCGCGGCAGGGGTCGCAATGAGCAGTTCTTC. It yields the protein CASALRGRGRNEQFF.